This passage covers 11 T cell receptor beta chains from one sample sequenced in a study of post-analysis software for immune sequencing data. Study observations and caveats: Among 4 or 5 TRBV segments more frequent in patients than controls were TRBV5-6, TRBV5-1 and TRBV20-1.

Their recognized antigens are unknown. Prepared TCR beta cDNA libraries contained unique molecular identifiers. TCRdb ran MiXCR on the PCR reads and lists one entry per CDR3 protein. This table holds about 570,000 distinct CDR3 sequences, roughly 34% found once. Sequenced sample: blood. These receptors were obtained from a girl between 2 and 17 years old with multiple sclerosis.

Details on this clonotype: A much larger clone differs from this one at a single base, so this may be a read error. This rearrangement joins TRBV14 to TRBJ2-5; D is ambiguous. The end of the DNA is better explained by TRBJ2-7, so the J call may be wrong. CDR3 length: 11 amino acids. CDR1 is SGHDN, CDR2 FVKESK, per germline. The CDR3 loop is CASSQSHEQYF. DNA of the CDR3: TGTGCCAGCAGCCAATCCCACGAGCAGTACTTC.

The chain is built from TRBV9 and TRBJ1-2; D is undetermined. Looked up from germline, CDR1 is SGDLS and CDR2 is YYNGEE. V was cut by 0 bases and J by 8 bases, with 11 bases left in between. The CDR3 spans 13 residues. The CDR3 is CASSVAPLSGYTF. In nucleotides, the CDR3 is TGTGCCAGCAGCGTAGCCCCCTTATCCGGCTACACCTTC.

The chain is built from TRBV3-1 and TRBJ1-2; 9 nucleotides align to TRBD1. The germline CDR1 and CDR2 sequences are LGHDT and YNNKEL (reference sequence). After removal of 0 bases from V and 4 bases from J, the junction contained 3 bases not matched to a gene. The CDR3 has 15 amino acids. The CDR3 here is CASSQEQGAGYGYTF. In DNA form, the CDR3 reads TGTGCCAGCAGCCAAGAACAGGGGGCTGGCTATGGCTACACCTTC.

This clonotype was recorded at least ten times. V gene TRBV10-3 combines with J gene TRBJ2-7, with 8 bases fitting TRBD1. With V trimmed by 11 bases and J by 1 base, 10 bases remained unmatched. CDR3 length: 14 residues. Looked up from germline, CDR1 is ENHRY and CDR2 is SYGVKD. The CDR3 loop reads CASRTGLLSYEQYF. For the CDR3, the DNA is TGTGCCTCGCGGACAGGGCTTTTATCCTACGAGCAGTACTTC.

The rearrangement uses TRBV12-3 or TRBV12-4 and TRBJ1-4; D possibly corresponds to TRBD1 (6 bases). The V and J ends lost 4 bases and 5 bases respectively, with 14 bases between them. The CDR3 is 15 amino acids. The CDR3 DNA is TGTGCCAGCAGTTCTCGACAGGCCTACAATGAAAAACTGTTTTTT. This encodes CASSSRQAYNEKLFF.

The chain combines TRBV5-1 with TRBJ1-2; possible D gene TRBD1, 6 bases. Trimming took 0 bases from V and 2 from J, leaving 14 bases between them. This CDR3 has 16 residues. Germline CDR1 SGHRS, CDR2 YFSETQ. The CDR3 loop reads CASSLGGGGVNYGYTF. DNA of the CDR3: TGCGCCAGCAGCTTGGGAGGGGGAGGCGTCAACTATGGCTACACCTTC.

This clonotype was picked up a small number of times. The genes are TRBV29-1 and TRBJ2-3; either TRBD1 or TRBD2 may fit D (5 bases each). Germline assignment: CDR1 SQVTM and CDR2 ANQGSEA. The V and J ends lost 6 bases and 1 base respectively, with 17 bases between them. This CDR3 has 15 residues. In DNA, the CDR3 is TGCAGCGTCCTTTCCGGGGCGATTCGCACAGATACGCAGTATTTT. Protein: CSVLSGAIRTDTQYF.

Regarding this clonotype: One end of the junction is discordant with germline, which a read error may explain. The rearrangement joins TRBV5-1 to TRBJ2-1; 9 bases line up with TRBD1. Germline V gene sequence: CDR1 SGHRS, CDR2 YFSETQ. This CDR3 comprises 15 residues. The CDR3 sequence: CAGSKTGGLYDEQFF. The CDR3 DNA is TGCGCCGGCAGCAAGACAGGGGGTCTTTACGATGAGCAGTTCTTC.

This clonotype was counted a few times. This chain links TRBV27 with TRBJ2-1; D uncertain. Germline V gene sequence: CDR1 MNHEY, CDR2 SMNVEV (reference sequence). CDR3 length equals 14 residues. V was shortened by 4 bases and J by 6 bases, with 13 bases between the two germline ends. CDR3 region: CASSYRAFGNEQFF. In nucleotides, the CDR3 is TGTGCCAGCAGTTATAGGGCCTTTGGCAATGAGCAGTTCTTC.

The CDR3 loop is CASSSGFETQYF. As DNA, the CDR3 is TGTGCCAGCAGCTCGGGGTTTGAGACCCAGTACTTC. The chain combines TRBV11-2 with TRBJ2-5, with D perhaps matching TRBD2 (5 bases). This CDR3 has 12 residues. V dropped 4 bases and J dropped 5 bases, with 8 bases sitting between them. Germline CDR1 is SGHAT and CDR2 is FQNNGV.

In its sample, this clonotype was seen a few times. The chain combines TRBV11-2 with TRBJ2-1; 7 nucleotides line up with TRBD1. V lost 5 bases, J lost 10 bases, and 11 bases stayed unmatched. This CDR3 is 14 amino acids long. The germline V gene encodes CDR1 SGHAT and CDR2 FQNNGV. The CDR3: CASSGPTGPWEQFF. CDR3 DNA: TGTGCCAGCAGCGGACCGACAGGGCCCTGGGAGCAGTTCTTC. The full variable domain, with the rest looked up from reference TRBV11-2 and TRBJ2-1, is EAGVAQSPRYKIIEKRQSVAFWCNPISGHATLYWYQQILGQGPKLLIQFQNNGVVDDSQLPKDRFSAERLKGVDSTLKIQPAKLEDSAVYLCASSGPTGPWEQFFGPGTRLTVL.